This T cell receptor beta chain was sequenced for a study of STAT5B mutations in CD4+ large granular lymphocyte leukemia. The method was immunoSEQ multiplex PCR; TCRdb's version includes in-frame clones alone and lacks a portion of them. This repertoire shows around 50,000 clones, roughly four fifths found once; its top ten account for less than 0.4%. Study observations and caveats: The CD4+ versus CD8+ T-LGLL clonality difference may reflect limited sample size. 8/27 top patient clones versus 2/35 control clones were TRBV06-family. CD4-sorted patient repertoires seemed more clonal than healthy CD4+ repertoires. No patients shared main leukemic clonotypes, though about 24% appeared at low frequency elsewhere.

Turning to this clone: Its antigen is not identified.

Germline-derived CDR1 and CDR2 are SGHAT and FQDESV (reference sequence). The CDR3 has 16 residues. V gave up 5 bases and J gave up 0 bases; unmatched junction bases: 3. Sequenced material: CD4+ T cells from blood buffy coats. The sequence was collected from a human donor in good health. The rearrangement uses TRBV11-1 and TRBJ2-3; 12 bases match TRBD2. The chain's CDR3 is CASSPGLAGSTDTQYF. CDR3 bases: TGTGCCAGCAGCCCAGGACTAGCGGGAAGCACAGATACGCAGTATTTT. Using reference TRBV11-1 and TRBJ2-3 for the parts outside the CDR3, the full variable domain is EAEVAQSPRYKITEKSQAVAFWCDPISGHATLYWYRQILGQGPELLVQFQDESVVDDSQLPKDRFSAERLKGVDSTLKIQPAELGDSAMYLCASSPGLAGSTDTQYFGPGTRLTVL.